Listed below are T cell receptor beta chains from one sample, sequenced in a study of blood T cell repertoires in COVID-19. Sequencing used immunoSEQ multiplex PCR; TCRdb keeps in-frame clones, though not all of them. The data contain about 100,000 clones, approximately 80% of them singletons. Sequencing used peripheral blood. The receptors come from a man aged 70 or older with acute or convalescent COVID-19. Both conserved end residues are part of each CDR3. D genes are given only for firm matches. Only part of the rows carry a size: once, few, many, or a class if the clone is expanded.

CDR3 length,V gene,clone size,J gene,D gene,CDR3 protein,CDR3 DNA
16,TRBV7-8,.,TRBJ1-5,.,CASSPHEQGSNQPQHF,TGTGCCAGCAGCCCTCACGAACAGGGTAGCAATCAGCCCCAGCATTTT
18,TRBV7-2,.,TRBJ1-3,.,CASSFLMTRGSIGNTIYF,TGTGCCAGCAGCTTCCTTATGACCAGGGGAAGCATTGGAAACACCATATATTTT
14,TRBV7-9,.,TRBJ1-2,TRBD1,CASSLTDRDYGYTF,TGTGCCAGCAGTTTAACGGACAGGGACTATGGCTACACCTTC
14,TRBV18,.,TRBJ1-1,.,CASSEMTGDTEAFF,TGTGCCAGCTCAGAGATGACAGGCGACACTGAAGCTTTCTTT
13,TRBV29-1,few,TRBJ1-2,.,CSVVGGSRNGYTF,TGCAGCGTTGTGGGGGGTTCTCGGAATGGCTACACCTTC
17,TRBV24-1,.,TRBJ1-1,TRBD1,CATSEPNPRQGRTEAFF,TGTGCCACCAGTGAACCTAACCCTCGACAGGGACGGACTGAAGCTTTCTTT
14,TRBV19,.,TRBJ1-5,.,CASSRAGSNQPQHF,TGTGCCAGTAGTCGGGCGGGTAGCAATCAGCCCCAGCATTTT
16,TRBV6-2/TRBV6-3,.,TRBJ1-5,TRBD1,CASSYRGQGDNQPQHF,TGTGCCAGCAGTTACCGGGGACAGGGCGACAATCAGCCCCAGCATTTT
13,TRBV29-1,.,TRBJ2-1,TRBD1,CSARQGAGNEQFF,TGCAGCGCAAGGCAGGGGGCCGGTAATGAGCAGTTCTTC
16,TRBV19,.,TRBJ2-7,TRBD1,CASSISTGTGGVEQYF,TGTGCCAGTAGTATATCAACCGGGACAGGGGGGGTCGAGCAGTACTTC
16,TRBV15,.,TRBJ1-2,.,CATSRDRGAGSYGYTF,TGTGCCACCAGCAGAGATCGGGGGGCGGGGAGCTATGGCTACACCTTC
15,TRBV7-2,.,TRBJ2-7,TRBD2,CASSVGLAGLYEQYF,TGTGCCAGCAGCGTGGGACTAGCAGGCCTCTACGAGCAGTACTTC
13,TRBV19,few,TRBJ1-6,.,CASRPGLNSPLHF,TGTGCCAGCCGCCCAGGCCTTAATTCACCCCTCCACTTT
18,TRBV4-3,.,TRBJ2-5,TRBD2,CASSPGLAGGPSQETQYF,TGCGCCAGCAGCCCCGGACTAGCGGGGGGCCCCTCCCAAGAGACCCAGTACTTC
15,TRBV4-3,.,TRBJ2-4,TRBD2,CASSQVGGLQNIQYF,TGCGCCAGCAGCCAAGTTGGGGGACTACAAAACATTCAGTACTTC
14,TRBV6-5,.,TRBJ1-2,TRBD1,CASSNGQGWDGYTF,TGTGCCAGCAGTAATGGACAGGGGTGGGATGGCTACACCTTC
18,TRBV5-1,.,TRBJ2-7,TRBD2,CASSLEVSGGGRSYEQYF,TGCGCCAGCAGCTTGGAGGTTAGCGGGGGAGGGAGATCTTACGAGCAGTACTTC
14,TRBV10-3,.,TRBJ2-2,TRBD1,CAIRGTGGTGELFF,TGTGCCATCAGGGGGACAGGGGGCACCGGGGAGCTGTTTTTT
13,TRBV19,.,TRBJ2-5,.,CASSARPRETQYF,TGTGCCAGTAGTGCCCGTCCCAGGGAGACCCAGTACTTC
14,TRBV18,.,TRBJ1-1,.,CASSRSSMNTEAFF,TGTGCCAGCTCTCGGTCGTCCATGAACACTGAAGCTTTCTTT
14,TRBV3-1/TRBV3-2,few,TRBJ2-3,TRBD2,CASSSSGATDTQYF,TGTGCCAGCAGCTCTAGCGGGGCCACAGATACGCAGTATTTT
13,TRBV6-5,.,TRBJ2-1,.,CASIEDRYNEQFF,TGTGCCAGCATCGAGGACAGATACAATGAGCAGTTCTTC
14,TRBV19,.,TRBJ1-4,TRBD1,CASSQQGANEKLFF,TGTGCCAGTAGTCAACAGGGGGCTAATGAAAAACTGTTTTTT
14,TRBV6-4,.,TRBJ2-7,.,CASSQEGGSYEQYF,TGTGCCAGCAGTCAGGAGGGGGGGTCCTACGAGCAGTACTTC
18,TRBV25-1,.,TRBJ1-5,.,CATEPDRSGPYSNQPQHF,TGTGCCACCGAACCCGACAGATCCGGCCCATATAGCAATCAGCCCCAGCATTTT
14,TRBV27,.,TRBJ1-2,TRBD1,CASSLIQGAPGYTF,TGTGCCAGCAGTTTAATACAGGGGGCCCCTGGCTACACCTTC
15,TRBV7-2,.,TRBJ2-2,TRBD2,CASSLLAGLDGELFF,TGTGCCAGCAGCTTACTAGCGGGGCTGGACGGGGAGCTGTTTTTT
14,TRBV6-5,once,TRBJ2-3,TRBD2,CASTGGVGAYTQYF,TGTGCCAGCACCGGGGGGGTCGGGGCTTATACGCAGTATTTT
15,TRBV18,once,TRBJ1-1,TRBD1,CASSPLRTGSTEAFF,TGTGCCAGCTCACCACTTAGGACAGGGTCCACTGAAGCTTTCTTT
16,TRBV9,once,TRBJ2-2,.,CASSVVAGAPTGELFF,TGTGCCAGCAGCGTAGTTGCGGGGGCCCCCACCGGGGAGCTGTTTTTT
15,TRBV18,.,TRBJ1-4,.,CASSPLQGTNEKLFF,TGTGCCAGCTCACCACTCCAGGGAACAAATGAAAAACTGTTTTTT
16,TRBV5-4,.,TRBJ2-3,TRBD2,CASSAGLAGGEDTQYF,TGTGCCAGCAGCGCCGGACTAGCGGGGGGGGAAGATACGCAGTATTTT
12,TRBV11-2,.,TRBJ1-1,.,CASSFTGTRAFF,TGTGCCAGCAGCTTTACCGGTACTCGGGCTTTCTTT
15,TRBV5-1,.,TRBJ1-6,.,CASAWRGSYNSPLHF,TGCGCCAGCGCTTGGCGGGGATCCTATAATTCACCCCTCCACTTT
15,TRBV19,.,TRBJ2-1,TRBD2,CASSSSGGPYNEQFF,TGTGCCAGTAGTAGTAGCGGGGGGCCCTACAATGAGCAGTTCTTC
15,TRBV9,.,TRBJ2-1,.,CASSVFPSGVNEQFF,TGTGCCAGCAGCGTATTCCCCAGCGGAGTCAATGAGCAGTTCTTC
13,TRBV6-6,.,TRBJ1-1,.,CASSYRVNTEAFF,TGTGCCAGCAGTTACCGTGTTAACACTGAAGCTTTCTTT
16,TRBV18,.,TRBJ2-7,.,CASSPPNRDITYEQYF,TGTGCCAGCTCACCACCGAATCGCGACATTACCTACGAGCAGTACTTC
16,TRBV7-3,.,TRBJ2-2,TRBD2,CASSRRTSGGGGELFF,TGTGCCAGCAGCCGAAGGACTAGCGGGGGAGGCGGGGAGCTGTTTTTT
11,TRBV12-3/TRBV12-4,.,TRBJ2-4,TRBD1,CASGQKNIQYF,TGTGCTTCGGGACAGAAAAACATTCAGTACTTC
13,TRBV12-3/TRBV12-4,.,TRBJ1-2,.,CASSFQVAYGYTF,TGTGCCAGCAGTTTTCAGGTGGCCTATGGCTACACCTTC
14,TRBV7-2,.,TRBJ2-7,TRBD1,CASSPTGGTYEQYF,TGTGCCAGCAGCCCTACAGGGGGGACCTACGAGCAGTACTTC
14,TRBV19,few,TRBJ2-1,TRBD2,CASNPGLAENEQFF,TGTGCCAGTAACCCGGGACTAGCGGAAAATGAGCAGTTCTTC
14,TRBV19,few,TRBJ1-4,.,CASSLQVIDEKLFF,TGTGCCAGTAGTCTACAGGTTATCGATGAAAAACTGTTTTTT
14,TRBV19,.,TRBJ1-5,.,CASSIGRGGQPQHF,TGTGCCAGTAGTATAGGGAGGGGAGGCCAGCCCCAGCATTTT
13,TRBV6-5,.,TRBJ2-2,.,CASNTRVPGELFF,TGTGCCAGCAATACCAGGGTTCCCGGGGAGCTGTTTTTT
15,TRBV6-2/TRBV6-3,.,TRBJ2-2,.,CASSFPGHYTGELFF,TGTGCCAGCAGTTTCCCGGGACACTACACCGGGGAGCTGTTTTTT
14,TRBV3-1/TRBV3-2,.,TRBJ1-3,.,CASSPQGTGNTIYF,TGTGCCAGCAGCCCGCAGGGGACTGGAAACACCATATATTTT
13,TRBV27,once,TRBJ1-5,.,CASRDSLNQPQHF,TGTGCCAGCAGGGACAGCCTCAATCAGCCCCAGCATTTT
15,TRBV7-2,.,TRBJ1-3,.,CASSLDQGTGNTIYF,TGTGCCAGCAGCTTAGATCAGGGTACTGGAAACACCATATATTTT